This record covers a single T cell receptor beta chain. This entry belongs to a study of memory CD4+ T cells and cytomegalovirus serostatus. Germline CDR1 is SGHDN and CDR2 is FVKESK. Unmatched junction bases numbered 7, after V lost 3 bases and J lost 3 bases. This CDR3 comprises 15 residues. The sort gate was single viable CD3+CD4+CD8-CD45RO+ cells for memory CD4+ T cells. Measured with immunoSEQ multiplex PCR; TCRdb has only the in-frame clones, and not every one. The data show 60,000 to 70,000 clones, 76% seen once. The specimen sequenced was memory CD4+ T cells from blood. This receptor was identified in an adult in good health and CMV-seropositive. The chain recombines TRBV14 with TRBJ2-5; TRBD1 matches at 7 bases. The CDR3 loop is CASSHRQGAKETQYF. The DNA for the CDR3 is TGTGCCAGCAGCCACCGACAGGGAGCCAAAGAGACCCAGTACTTC.